Each of the 20 T cell receptor beta chains below was sequenced from the same sample in a study of low-dose radiotherapy and immunotherapy resistance in tumors. cDNA synthesis used a TRAV/TRBV-specific primer set for both chains. The TCRs were subjected to amplification over approximately 19 PCR cycles employing a constant-region primer in conjunction with a V-primer adapter. One entry per CDR3 protein, called by TCRdb with MiXCR from the reads. The table shows tens of thousands of distinct CDR3 sequences, with roughly 9% occurring only once. Stated time point: before trial treatment. The sample consisted of PBMCs, taken before treatment. Receptors originate from a male donor with prostate cancer.

Many counts were recorded for this clonotype. The CDR3 is CASSQGVLAGVYEQYF. The DNA for the CDR3 is TGTGCCAGCAGCCAAGGGGTCCTAGCGGGAGTTTACGAGCAGTACTTC. This chain links TRBV3-1 with TRBJ2-7; 10 positions match TRBD2. Germline V lookup: CDR1 LGHDT, CDR2 YNNKEL (reference sequence). The V segment lost 1 base and the J segment 4 bases; nucleotides outside the gene matches: 7. This CDR3 is 16 amino acids long.

This clonotype appeared many times. The genes are TRBV7-9 and TRBJ2-5; a weak D match, TRBD2 (6 bases). Trimming shortened V by 6 bases and J by 4 bases, and 9 bases separated the two germline ends. This CDR3 contains 12 residues. Germline CDR1 SEHNR, CDR2 FQNEAQ (reference sequence). CDR3 loop: CASSGGTETQYF. In DNA form, the CDR3 reads TGTGCCAGCAGTGGCGGGACAGAGACCCAGTACTTC.

Many counts were recorded for this clonotype. The chain carries TRBV28 and TRBJ2-3; D might be TRBD2 (5 bases). Deletions cut 5 bases from V and 6 bases from J, with 12 bases between. The CDR3 has 13 residues. Germline CDR1 is MDHEN and CDR2 is SYDVKM. The CDR3 nucleotides read TGTGCCAGCAGTACGGGATCACGGGATACGCAGTATTTT. The encoded protein is CASSTGSRDTQYF. The variable domain in full, completed from reference TRBV28 and TRBJ2-3, reads DVKVTQSSRYLVKRTGEKVFLECVQDMDHENMFWYRQDPGLGLRLIYFSYDVKMKEKGDIPEGYSVSREKKERFSLILESASTNQTSMYLCASSTGSRDTQYFGPGTRLTVL.

This clonotype was recorded at least ten times. The rearrangement uses TRBV4-1 and TRBJ2-1, with D tentatively TRBD2 (6 bases). Germline CDR1 reads MGHRA; CDR2 reads YSYEKL. The CDR3 consists of 16 residues. Trimming removed 3 bases from V and 1 base from J, with 13 bases in between. The CDR3 DNA reads TGCGCCAGCAGCCAGGACCCCGGGAGATCCTACAATGAGCAGTTCTTC. It is translated as CASSQDPGRSYNEQFF.

This clonotype has ten or more counts. The V call is TRBV6-1, the J call TRBJ2-5; TRBD2 matches at 8 bases. The CDR3 has 13 amino acids. Germline assignment: CDR1 MNHNS and CDR2 SASEGT. V was pared by 6 bases and J by 5 bases, with 5 bases of the junction left unmatched. Here the CDR3 reads CASRQRESETQYF. In nucleotides, the CDR3 is TGTGCCAGCAGGCAGCGGGAGAGCGAGACCCAGTACTTC.

This clonotype was observed many times. The rearrangement links TRBV2 to TRBJ2-1; TRBD1 matches at 9 bases. Trimming took 4 bases from V and 4 from J; bases not matched to a gene: 5. Looked up from germline, CDR1 is SNHLY and CDR2 is FYNNEI. CDR3 length: 15 residues. The CDR3 sequence: CASSGMDRGYNEQFF. CDR3 bases: TGTGCCAGCAGTGGAATGGACAGGGGTTACAATGAGCAGTTCTTC.

This clonotype was recorded at least ten times. The chain has TRBV6-5 and TRBJ2-6, with D uncertain. This CDR3 region has 16 residues. V was shortened by 2 bases and J by 1 base, with 9 bases between the two germline ends. Looked up from germline, CDR1 is MNHEY and CDR2 is SVGAGI. The CDR3 DNA sequence: TGTGCCAGCAGTTACGATTCGCCATCTGGGGCCAACGTCCTGACTTTC. As protein: CASSYDSPSGANVLTF.

At least ten counts were recorded for this clonotype. V usage is TRBV6-6 and J usage is TRBJ2-2; 10 nucleotides align to TRBD2. Unmatched junction bases numbered 4, after V lost 2 bases and J lost 1 base. The CDR3 consists of 17 residues. CDR1 and CDR2 (germline): MNHNY, SVGAGI (reference sequence). The CDR3 loop reads CASSYPTSGVNTGELFF. The CDR3 DNA reads as TGTGCCAGCAGTTACCCTACTAGCGGGGTGAACACCGGGGAGCTGTTTTTT.

This clonotype came up many times. The junction and the germline gene differ at one end; a read error may be behind it. The chain couples TRBV27 to TRBJ2-5; weak D call: TRBD2 (6 bases). The V gene's germline CDR1 is MNHEY and CDR2 SMNVEV (reference sequence). The CDR3 has 14 amino acids. CDR3 protein: CASSAPGLVEPQYF. In DNA, the CDR3 is TGTGCCAGCAGTGCCCCGGGACTGGTAGAGCCCCAGTACTTC.

This clonotype was recorded a few times. This rearrangement joins TRBV28 to TRBJ2-7, with TRBD1 identical over 8 bases. The germline V gene has CDR1 MDHEN and CDR2 SYDVKM. This CDR3 is 14 amino acids long. The V segment lost 9 bases and the J segment 1 base; nucleotides outside the gene matches: 8. The CDR3 spells CASHRGNPSYEQYF. For the CDR3, the DNA is TGTGCCAGTCACAGGGGGAACCCATCCTACGAGCAGTACTTC.

There are many counts of this clonotype. V usage is TRBV28 and J usage is TRBJ2-3, with TRBD2 matching 7 bases. V shed 4 bases and J 2 bases; nucleotides not matched to a gene: 9. The germline CDR1 and CDR2 sequences are MDHEN and SYDVKM. This CDR3 has 16 amino acids. CDR3 DNA: TGTGCCAGCAGTTCTATCAAACTAGCGACCACAGATACGCAGTATTTT. Translated: CASSSIKLATTDTQYF.

This clonotype appeared a few times. This chain joins TRBV7-2 and TRBJ2-6; D not resolved. V lost 5 bases, J lost 4 bases, and 9 bases lay in between. This CDR3 region has 14 residues. CDR1 and CDR2 from the germline V gene are SGHTA and FQGNSA. The CDR3 bases are TGTGCCAGCAGCCCTACCGGGGGGGCCAACGTCCTGACTTTC. Translation: CASSPTGGANVLTF. The entire variable domain, with the rest obtained from reference TRBV7-2 and TRBJ2-6, is as follows: GAGVSQSPSNKVTEKGKDVELRCDPISGHTALYWYRQSLGQGLEFLIYFQGNSAPDKSGLPSDRFSAERTGGSVSTLTIQRTQQEDSAVYLCASSPTGGANVLTFGAGSRLTVL.

This clonotype was seen just once. The chain employs TRBV5-4 and TRBJ1-6, with a possible D match to TRBD1 (5 bases). V was cut by 4 bases and J by 8 bases, with 13 bases left in between. From germline, CDR1 is SGHNT and CDR2 YYREEE (reference sequence). The CDR3 totals 14 residues. This CDR3 reads CASSPGGLDSPLHF. In nucleotides, the CDR3 is TGTGCCAGCAGCCCGGGGGGACTTGATTCACCCCTCCACTTT.

The genes are TRBV30 and TRBJ2-5; a weak D match, TRBD1 (5 bases). Trimming cost V 2 bases and J 5 bases, with 12 bases left between them. The CDR3 length is 13 residues. The germline gives CDR1 GTSNPN, CDR2 SVGIG (reference sequence). CDR3 bases: TGTGCCTGGAGTACTCAGACAGCGGAGACCCAGTACTTC. It encodes CAWSTQTAETQYF.

This clonotype occurred many times. The rearrangement uses TRBV28 and TRBJ2-5; D uncertain. CDR1 is MDHEN and CDR2 is SYDVKM in the germline V gene. This CDR3 has 14 residues. Trimming cost V 5 bases and J 5 bases, with 15 bases left between them. The CDR3 loop is CASSPPGARETQYF. The CDR3 DNA is TGTGCCAGCAGTCCCCCCGGAGCTCGGGAGACCCAGTACTTC.

Turning to this clonotype: This is likely an artifact of a read error, given a far larger clone one base away. The chain couples TRBV13 to TRBJ1-6; TRBD1 aligns across 10 bases. The CDR3 is 14 residues long. Germline assignment: CDR1 PRHDT and CDR2 FYEKMQ (reference sequence). CDR3 nucleotides: TGTGCCAGCAAGGAAGGGACAGGGGATTCACCCCTCGACTTT. Amino acids: CASKEGTGDSPLDF.

This clonotype has at least ten counts. V and J are TRBV10-3 and TRBJ1-2; D is unclear. Germline V gene sequence: CDR1 ENHRY, CDR2 SYGVKD. The CDR3 loop spans 12 amino acids. Trimming pared 5 bases from V and 3 bases from J, leaving 7 bases between. The CDR3 bases are TGTGCCATCAGTCCCCAATACTATGGCTACACCTTC. Translated, it gives CAISPQYYGYTF.

This clonotype was detected ten times or more. The chain employs TRBV28 and TRBJ1-5; D not certain. Germline CDR1 MDHEN, CDR2 SYDVKM. Trimming took off 2 bases at V and 0 bases at J, with 8 bases between the two ends. The CDR3 runs to 15 residues. The DNA for the CDR3 is TGTGCCAGCAGTTTACTTGGCGGTAGCAATCAGCCCCAGCATTTT. Amino acids: CASSLLGGSNQPQHF.

This clonotype was picked up many times. This rearrangement joins TRBV19 to TRBJ2-3, with 8 bases fitting TRBD2. The junction had 5 bases not matched to a gene; V was cut back by 4 bases and J by 2 bases. This CDR3 has 15 amino acids. Germline V lookup: CDR1 LNHDA, CDR2 SQIVND (reference sequence). CDR3 protein: CASSKGLGNTDTQYF. The DNA for the CDR3 is TGTGCCAGTAGTAAGGGACTAGGTAACACAGATACGCAGTATTTT.

Ten or more counts support this clonotype. The genes are TRBV27 and TRBJ2-5; D may be TRBD1 (6 bases). The CDR3 loop spans 14 amino acids. CDR1 is MNHEY, CDR2 SMNVEV, per germline (reference sequence). V lost 5 bases, J lost 5 bases, and 15 bases lay in between. The CDR3 sequence: CASSPYRERETQYF. DNA of the CDR3: TGTGCCAGCAGTCCATACAGGGAGCGCGAGACCCAGTACTTC.